Listed here are 28 T cell receptor beta chains from one sample, sequenced in a study of cytomegalovirus exposure and HLA in healthy donors. Vbeta (60) and Jbeta (13) primers were used in the PCR. Here immunoSEQ multiplex PCR was the method, and the copy in TCRdb shows in-frame clones only, minus some. The sample yields under 150,000 clones, 70% to 85% seen once. Sample: PBMCs. Receptors were obtained from a woman aged 60-75 years in good health and CMV-seropositive.

The chain uses TRBV7-6 and TRBJ2-6, with 9 positions matching TRBD1. Germline trimming cut 5 bases from V and 2 bases from J; bases unmatched to any gene: 13. The CDR3 contains 19 residues. Germline values: CDR1 SGHVS, CDR2 FNYEAQ. The CDR3 protein is CASSKSPGQGTTGANVLTF. CDR3 bases: TGTGCCAGCAGCAAATCCCCTGGACAGGGGACTACTGGGGCCAACGTCCTGACTTTC. The full variable domain, completed using reference TRBV7-6 and TRBJ2-6, is GAGVSQSPRYKVTKRGQDVALRCDPISGHVSLYWYRQALGQGPEFLTYFNYEAQQDKSGLPNDRFSAERPEGSISTLTIQRTEQRDSAMYRCASSKSPGQGTTGANVLTFGAGSRLTVL.

V usage is TRBV6-5 and J usage is TRBJ1-3; D gene unclear. This CDR3 has 15 amino acids. Germline V gives CDR1 MNHEY, CDR2 SVGAGI. V lost 2 bases and J lost 0, with 8 bases in between. CDR3 region: CASSYAGRSGNTIYF. The CDR3 DNA reads TGTGCCAGCAGTTACGCGGGCCGCTCTGGAAACACCATATATTTT.

In nucleotides, the CDR3 is TGTGCCAGCGGGCCTGCGGGCTCCAACAATCAGCCCCAGCATTTT. Encoded protein: CASGPAGSNNQPQHF. The V call is TRBV27, the J call TRBJ1-5; D is undetermined. Germline V CDR1 and CDR2: MNHEY, SMNVEV (reference sequence). V was cut by 8 bases and J by 3 bases, with 17 bases left in between. This CDR3 comprises 15 residues.

This clone was detected only a few times. The J gene is TRBJ1-4, the V gene TRBV2; 9 positions match TRBD1. With 8 bases clipped from V and 8 bases from J, the junction kept 6 bases outside the gene matches. Germline-derived CDR1 and CDR2 are SNHLY and FYNNEI. The CDR3 spans 13 residues. CDR3 in amino acids: CASDGQGFEKLFF. In nucleotides, the CDR3 is TGTGCCAGCGATGGACAGGGGTTCGAAAAACTGTTTTTT.

The J gene is TRBJ1-3, the V gene TRBV5-1, with a weak D call TRBD1 (5 bases). V was pared by 4 bases and J by 1 base, with 15 bases between. Germline values: CDR1 SGHRS, CDR2 YFSETQ. The CDR3 is made up of 16 amino acids. The CDR3 sequence: CASSPDPGLSGNTIYF. The CDR3 DNA follows: TGCGCCAGCAGCCCAGATCCAGGGTTATCTGGAAACACCATATATTTT.

The CDR3 loop reads CASSSGLAENIQYF. CDR3 in DNA: TGTGCCAGCAGCAGTGGACTAGCGGAAAACATTCAGTACTTC. This chain uses TRBV9 with TRBJ2-4, with TRBD2 identical over 10 bases. The CDR3 consists of 14 residues. The germline V gene encodes CDR1 SGDLS and CDR2 YYNGEE. V shed 4 bases, J shed 5 bases, and the junction held 3 bases outside the gene matches.

The chain combines TRBV9 with TRBJ2-1, with D unresolved. The V end was cut by 0 bases, the J end by 7 bases, with 14 bases between. This CDR3 comprises 15 residues. In germline, CDR1 is SGDLS, CDR2 YYNGEE. The CDR3 region has the DNA TGTGCCAGCAGCGTAGAGCAGGATCCCAGGAATGAGCAGTTCTTC. Translating gives CASSVEQDPRNEQFF.

Only one count was recorded for this clone. CDR3 DNA: TGTGCCAGCAGCCAGTCCGGGGGGCCAAACTATGGCTACACCTTC. It encodes CASSQSGGPNYGYTF. This chain uses TRBV16 with TRBJ1-2; possible D gene TRBD1, 6 bases. V was shortened by 3 bases and J by 2 bases, with 13 bases between the two germline ends. CDR3 length: 15 amino acids. CDR1 is KGHSY and CDR2 is FQNENV in the germline V gene.

This chain's CDR3 is CASSLTRGGNTEAFF. CDR3 coding DNA: TGTGCCAGCAGCTTAACCCGAGGGGGGAACACTGAAGCTTTCTTT. V and J are TRBV7-3 and TRBJ1-1, with a possible D match to TRBD1 (6 bases). This CDR3 contains 15 residues. Looked up from germline, CDR1 is SGHTA and CDR2 is FQGTGA. V was pared by 0 bases and J by 1 base, with 9 bases between.

This clone was found a few times. The genes are TRBV12-5 and TRBJ1-6; a possible D gene is TRBD1 (5 bases). CDR1 is LGHNT, CDR2 FRNRAP, per germline. CDR3 length equals 11 residues. The CDR3 sequence is CSRQNNSPLHF. CDR3 bases: TGTTCCCGACAGAATAATTCACCCCTCCACTTT.

The chain recombines TRBV5-5 with TRBJ2-1; perhaps TRBD2 as D (5 bases). In germline, CDR1 is SGHKS, CDR2 YYEKEE (reference sequence). V dropped 4 bases and J dropped 6 bases, with 14 bases sitting between them. The CDR3 length is 14 residues. This CDR3 is CASSHLLGSNEQFF. CDR3 in DNA: TGTGCCAGCAGCCACCTACTGGGGAGCAATGAGCAGTTCTTC.

The CDR3 sequence is CASSTPGGRNSPLHF. CDR3 nucleotide sequence: TGTGCCAGCTCCACGCCGGGGGGTCGGAATTCACCCCTCCACTTT. The V gene is TRBV18, the J gene TRBJ1-6; D is possibly TRBD1 (5 bases). Germline assignment: CDR1 KGHSH and CDR2 LQKENI. V was shortened by 6 bases and J by 7 bases, with 16 bases between the two germline ends. CDR3 length equals 15 residues.

The chain couples TRBV19 to TRBJ1-5, with 7 bases identical to TRBD1. This CDR3 comprises 16 residues. Per the germline V gene, CDR1 is LNHDA and CDR2 is SQIVND (reference sequence). J was trimmed by 2 bases and V by 6 bases; bases with no gene match: 10. The CDR3 DNA reads TGTGCCAGTAGCTCGGGGGACAGCCCTCGCAATCAGCCCCAGCATTTT. Translating it yields CASSSGDSPRNQPQHF.

The chain combines TRBV5-1 with TRBJ2-3, with unresolved D. The CDR3 sequence is 15 residues long. V was trimmed by 1 base and J by 0 bases, leaving 9 bases between them. CDR1 and CDR2 from the germline V gene are SGHRS and YFSETQ. The CDR3 loop is CASSLSRPSTDTQYF. The CDR3 nucleotides are TGCGCCAGCAGCTTGTCCAGGCCTAGCACAGATACGCAGTATTTT.

This clone was counted between two and nine times. The rearrangement uses TRBV7-3 and TRBJ1-2; tentative D call: TRBD1 (5 bases). The CDR3 is 13 residues long. CDR1 is SGHTA, CDR2 FQGTGA, per germline. Between the trimmed V and J ends, which lost 5 bases and 6 bases, there was a span of 13 bases. DNA of the CDR3: TGTGCCAGCAGCCCAACCGGGGGGGATGGCTACACCTTC. Translated: CASSPTGGDGYTF.

The chain is built from TRBV7-6 and TRBJ1-1; tentative D call: TRBD1 (6 bases). The CDR3 is 13 residues long. Trimming cost V 5 bases and J 4 bases, with 11 bases left between them. The V gene's germline CDR1 is SGHVS and CDR2 FNYEAQ. In DNA, the CDR3 is TGTGCCAGCAGCCCGGACAGTCCCACTGAAGCTTTCTTT. It encodes CASSPDSPTEAFF.

The table lists this clone with a count of one. The V call is TRBV9, the J call TRBJ2-2; 9 nucleotides align to TRBD2. From germline, CDR1 is SGDLS and CDR2 YYNGEE. The CDR3 runs 15 residues. Trimming took 4 bases from V and 7 from J; bases not matched to a gene: 8. CDR3 coding DNA: TGTGCCAGCAGCCCCCGCGGGGGGGCCGTCGGGGAGCTGTTTTTT. It is translated as CASSPRGGAVGELFF.

This clone occurred a few times. The rearrangement joins TRBV2 to TRBJ2-2; D may be TRBD1 (5 bases). The CDR3 loop spans 13 amino acids. Germline V lookup: CDR1 SNHLY, CDR2 FYNNEI. V gave up 8 bases and J gave up 1 base, with 8 bases separating them. The CDR3 sequence is CASGRENTGELFF. Here the CDR3 DNA reads TGTGCCAGCGGCAGGGAGAACACCGGGGAGCTGTTTTTT.

This sequence joins TRBV12-5 and TRBJ2-1; the D gene is possibly TRBD1 (6 bases). The germline V and J ends were trimmed by 1 base and 7 bases, with 17 bases remaining between them. The CDR3 is 16 residues long. Germline V gene data show CDR1 as LGHNT and CDR2 as FRNRAP. CDR3 bases: TGTGCTAGTGGTTTGGGTGACTTCACAGGGTTGAATGAGCAGTTCTTC. It translates to CASGLGDFTGLNEQFF.

The chain recombines TRBV19 with TRBJ2-5, with 7 positions matching TRBD1. The CDR3 runs 14 residues. CDR1 LNHDA and CDR2 SQIVND come from the germline V gene (reference sequence). Trimming cost V 4 bases and J 5 bases; bases outside gene matches: 7. The CDR3 region is CASSSDRVGETQYF. In DNA form, the CDR3 reads TGTGCCAGTAGTAGTGACAGGGTGGGCGAGACCCAGTACTTC.

The chain uses TRBV18 and TRBJ1-2; possibly TRBD1 for D (5 bases). The germline V gene encodes CDR1 KGHSH and CDR2 LQKENI. Trimming shortened V by 6 bases and J by 2 bases, and 13 bases separated the two germline ends. CDR3 length equals 14 residues. CDR3 coding DNA: TGTGCCAGCTCGCCCGGAGACAGCAACTATGGCTACACCTTC. It codes for CASSPGDSNYGYTF. Combining the CDR3 with reference TRBV18 and TRBJ1-2 gives the whole variable domain NAGVMQNPRHLVRRRGQEARLRCSPMKGHSHVYWYRQLPEEGLKFMVYLQKENIIDESGMPKERFSAEFPKEGPSILRIQQVVRGDSAAYFCASSPGDSNYGYTFGSGTRLTVV.

This rearrangement joins TRBV6-5 to TRBJ1-5; weak D call: TRBD1 (6 bases). The V end was cut by 3 bases, the J end by 6 bases, with 9 bases between. This CDR3 has 13 amino acids. Germline V gene data show CDR1 as MNHEY and CDR2 as SVGAGI. CDR3 bases: TGTGCCAGCAGTTATGCGGGGGCTCAGCCCCAGCATTTT. This encodes CASSYAGAQPQHF.

A few counts support this clone. The CDR3 sequence is CASRYPGTVYGYTF. CDR3 nucleotide sequence: TGTGCCAGCAGATATCCCGGGACAGTCTATGGCTACACCTTC. The V gene is TRBV6-5, the J gene TRBJ1-2; TRBD1 matches at 7 bases. Germline CDR1 is MNHEY and CDR2 is SVGAGI. This CDR3 region has 14 residues. V lost 6 bases and J lost 4; bases outside the gene matches: 8.

V gene TRBV2 combines with J gene TRBJ1-1; the D is unclear. The ends were cut back, 7 bases at V and 5 bases at J, with 8 bases in the middle. CDR1 and CDR2 (germline): SNHLY, FYNNEI. The CDR3 covers 11 residues. The CDR3 reads CASTPVTEAFF. In DNA form, the CDR3 reads TGTGCCAGCACCCCAGTGACTGAAGCTTTCTTT. The entire variable domain, with the rest obtained from reference TRBV2 and TRBJ1-1, is as follows: EPEVTQTPSHQVTQMGQEVILRCVPISNHLYFYWYRQILGQKVEFLVSFYNNEISEKSEIFDDQFSVERPDGSNFTLKIRSTKLEDSAMYFCASTPVTEAFFGQGTRLTVV.

The chain links TRBV9 to TRBJ2-3; 10 bases align to TRBD1. The trim removed 0 bases at V and 7 bases at J, leaving 2 bases unmatched. The CDR3 loop spans 14 amino acids. Germline V lookup: CDR1 SGDLS, CDR2 YYNGEE. The CDR3 DNA reads TGTGCCAGCAGCGTAGGACAGGGGGCGAATACGCAGTATTTT. Protein: CASSVGQGANTQYF.

The chain has TRBV19 and TRBJ2-7; tentative D call: TRBD1 (5 bases). The CDR3 has 13 residues. V gave up 9 bases and J gave up 0 bases, with 12 bases separating them. The germline gives CDR1 LNHDA, CDR2 SQIVND (reference sequence). The CDR3 DNA reads as TGTGCCAGCTCTGACAGACACTCCTACGAGCAGTACTTC. Protein: CASSDRHSYEQYF.

V is TRBV6-5 and J is TRBJ2-3; 8 positions match TRBD1. CDR1 is MNHEY and CDR2 is SVGAGI in the germline V gene. CDR3 length: 15 amino acids. The V segment lost 5 bases and the J segment 9 bases; nucleotides outside the gene matches: 13. CDR3 bases: TGTGCCAGCAGTCCGAAAATTCCAGGGGGCGGCACGCAGTATTTT. It translates to CASSPKIPGGGTQYF.

This clone was observed a few times. The chain recombines TRBV6-5 with TRBJ2-7; 7 bases fit TRBD2. The germline V gene encodes CDR1 MNHEY and CDR2 SVGAGI. The ends lost 6 bases at V and 6 bases at J; junction bases unmatched: 14. The CDR3 loop spans 15 amino acids. The CDR3 region is CASSPNFSSGLEQYF. The DNA for the CDR3 is TGTGCCAGCAGCCCCAATTTTTCTAGCGGTCTCGAGCAGTACTTC.